This T cell receptor beta chain was captured by sequencing in a study of chemoradiotherapy in HPV16-positive cancers. As for the study in general: Candidate HPV-specific T-cell clones and common TCR motifs came from functional assays in two HPV16-positive patients. General study findings and limits: Better recurrence-free survival went with HPV-responsive T-cell expansion in HPV16-positive patients. Candidate HPV-specific clones and E7-related TCR motifs grew in tumor during treatment.

Method: immunoSEQ multiplex PCR; TCRdb's copy keeps in-frame clones and lacks some. The sample includes tens of thousands of clones, about nine tenths seen only once; the top ten take around 3.3%. V dropped 5 bases and J dropped 5 bases, with 19 bases sitting between them. This CDR3 has 15 residues. The germline V gene has CDR1 SGHRS and CDR2 YFSETQ. This clone has only one observation. The antigen remains unidentified. The chain recombines TRBV5-1 with TRBJ1-1, with no clear D. The clonotype originates from a human donor with HPV-associated anogenital cancer. The material sequenced was blood, taken from a patient who underwent chemoradiotherapy. For the CDR3, the DNA is TGCGCCAGCAGTTCGGTTTCCCCGACCGAAACTGAAGCTTTCTTT. Its protein product is CASSSVSPTETEAFF. Filled out from reference TRBV5-1 and TRBJ1-1, the complete variable domain reads KAGVTQTPRYLIKTRGQQVTLSCSPISGHRSVSWYQQTPGQGLQFLFEYFSETQRNKGNFPGRFSGRQFSNSRSEMNVSTLELGDSALYLCASSSVSPTETEAFFGQGTRLTVV.